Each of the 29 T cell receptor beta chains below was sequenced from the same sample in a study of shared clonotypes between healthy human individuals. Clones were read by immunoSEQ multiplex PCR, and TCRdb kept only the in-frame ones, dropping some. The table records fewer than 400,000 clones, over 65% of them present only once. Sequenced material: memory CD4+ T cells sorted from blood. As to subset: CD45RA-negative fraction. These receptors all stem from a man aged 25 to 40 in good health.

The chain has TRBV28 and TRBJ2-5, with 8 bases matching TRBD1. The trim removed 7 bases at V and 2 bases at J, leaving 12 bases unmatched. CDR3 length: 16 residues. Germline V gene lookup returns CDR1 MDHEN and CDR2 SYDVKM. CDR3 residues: CASTNYRDRLQETQYF. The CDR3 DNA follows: TGTGCCAGCACTAATTACCGGGACAGGCTGCAAGAGACCCAGTACTTC.

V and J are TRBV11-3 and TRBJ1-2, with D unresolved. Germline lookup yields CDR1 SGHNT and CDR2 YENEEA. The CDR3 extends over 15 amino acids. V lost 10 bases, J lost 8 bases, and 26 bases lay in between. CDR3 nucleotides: TGTGCCACCTATCATGGGGAGTTAACTAAGGTGGGCTACACCTTC. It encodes CATYHGELTKVGYTF. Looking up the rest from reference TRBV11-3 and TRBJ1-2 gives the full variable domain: EAGVVQSPRYKIIEKKQPVAFWCNPISGHNTLYWYLQNLGQGPELLIRYENEEAVDDSQLPKDRFSAERLKGVDSTLKIQPAELGDSAVYLCATYHGELTKVGYTFGSGTRLTVV.

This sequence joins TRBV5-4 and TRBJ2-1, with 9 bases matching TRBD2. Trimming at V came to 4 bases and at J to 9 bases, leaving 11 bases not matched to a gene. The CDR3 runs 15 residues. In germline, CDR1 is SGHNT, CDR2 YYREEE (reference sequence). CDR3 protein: CASSTGTSLVGEQFF. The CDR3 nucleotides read TGTGCCAGCAGCACCGGGACTAGCCTCGTGGGTGAGCAGTTCTTC.

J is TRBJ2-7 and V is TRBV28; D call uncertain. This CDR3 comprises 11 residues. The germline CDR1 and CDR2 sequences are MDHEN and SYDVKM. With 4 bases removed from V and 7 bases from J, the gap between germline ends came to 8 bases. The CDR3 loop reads CASSSVGEQYF. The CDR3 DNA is TGTGCCAGCAGTTCCGTTGGGGAGCAGTACTTC.

The CDR3 DNA follows: TGTGCCAGCAGCTTGACAGGGGGATCAAATGAAAAACTGTTTTTT. Protein: CASSLTGGSNEKLFF. The J gene is TRBJ1-4, the V gene TRBV5-6; 8 nucleotides agree with TRBD1. Germline V gene data show CDR1 as SGHDT and CDR2 as YYEEEE. The CDR3 is 15 amino acids. V dropped 1 base and J dropped 5; count of bases not matched to a gene: 4.

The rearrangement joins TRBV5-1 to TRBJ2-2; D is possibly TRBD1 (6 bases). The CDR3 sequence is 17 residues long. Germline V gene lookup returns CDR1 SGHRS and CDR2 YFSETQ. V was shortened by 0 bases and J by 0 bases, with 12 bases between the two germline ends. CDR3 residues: CASSLEQGLTNTGELFF. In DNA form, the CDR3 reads TGCGCCAGCAGCTTGGAACAGGGATTGACGAACACCGGGGAGCTGTTTTTT.

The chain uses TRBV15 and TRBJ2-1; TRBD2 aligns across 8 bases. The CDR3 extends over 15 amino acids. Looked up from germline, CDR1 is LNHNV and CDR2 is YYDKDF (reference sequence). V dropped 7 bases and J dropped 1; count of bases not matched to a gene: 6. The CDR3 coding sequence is TGTGCCACCACCCCCAGCGGGGGATCCTACAATGAGCAGTTCTTC. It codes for CATTPSGGSYNEQFF.

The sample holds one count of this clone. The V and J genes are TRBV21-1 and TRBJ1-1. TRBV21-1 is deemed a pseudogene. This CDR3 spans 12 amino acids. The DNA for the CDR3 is TGTGCCAGCAGAGCAGAGAACACTGAAGCTTTCTTT. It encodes CASRAENTEAFF.

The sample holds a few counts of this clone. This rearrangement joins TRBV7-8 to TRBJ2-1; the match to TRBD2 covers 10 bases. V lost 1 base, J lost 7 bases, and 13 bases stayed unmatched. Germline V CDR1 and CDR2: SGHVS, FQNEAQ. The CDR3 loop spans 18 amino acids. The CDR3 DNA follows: TGTGCCAGCAGCTTAGTAGGGTCTAGCGGGAGATTGGGGAATGAGCAGTTCTTC. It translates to CASSLVGSSGRLGNEQFF.

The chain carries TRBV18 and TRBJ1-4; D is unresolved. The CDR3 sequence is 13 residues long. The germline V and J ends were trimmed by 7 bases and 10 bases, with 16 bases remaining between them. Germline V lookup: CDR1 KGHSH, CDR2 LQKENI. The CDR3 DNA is TGTGCCAGCTTGACATTGTCGGAGGGAAAACTGTTTTTT. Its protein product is CASLTLSEGKLFF.

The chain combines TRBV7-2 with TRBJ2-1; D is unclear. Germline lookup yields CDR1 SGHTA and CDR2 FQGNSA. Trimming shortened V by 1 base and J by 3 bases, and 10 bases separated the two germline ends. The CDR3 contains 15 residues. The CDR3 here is CASSLVSYNYNEQFF. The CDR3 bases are TGTGCCAGCAGCTTAGTATCATACAACTACAATGAGCAGTTCTTC. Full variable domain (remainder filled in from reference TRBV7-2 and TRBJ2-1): GAGVSQSPSNKVTEKGKDVELRCDPISGHTALYWYRQSLGQGLEFLIYFQGNSAPDKSGLPSDRFSAERTGGSVSTLTIQRTQQEDSAVYLCASSLVSYNYNEQFFGPGTRLTVL.

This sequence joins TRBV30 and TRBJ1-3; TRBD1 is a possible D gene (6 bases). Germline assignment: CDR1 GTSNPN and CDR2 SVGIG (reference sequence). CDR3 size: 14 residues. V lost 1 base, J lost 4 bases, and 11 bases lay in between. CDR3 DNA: TGTGCCTGGAGTGAAGGGGGTGGCGGAAACACCATATATTTT. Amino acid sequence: CAWSEGGGGNTIYF. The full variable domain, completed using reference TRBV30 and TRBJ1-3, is SQTIHQWPATLVQPVGSPLSLECTVEGTSNPNLYWYRQAAGRGLQLLFYSVGIGQISSEVPQNLSASRPQDRQFILSSKKLLLSDSGFYLCAWSEGGGGNTIYFGEGSWLTVV.

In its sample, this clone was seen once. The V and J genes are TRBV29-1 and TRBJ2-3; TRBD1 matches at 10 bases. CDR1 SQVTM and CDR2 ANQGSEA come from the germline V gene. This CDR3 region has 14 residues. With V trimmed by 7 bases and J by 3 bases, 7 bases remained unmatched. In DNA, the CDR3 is TGCAGCGCTCGACAGGGGGCGAATACAGATACGCAGTATTTT. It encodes CSARQGANTDTQYF.

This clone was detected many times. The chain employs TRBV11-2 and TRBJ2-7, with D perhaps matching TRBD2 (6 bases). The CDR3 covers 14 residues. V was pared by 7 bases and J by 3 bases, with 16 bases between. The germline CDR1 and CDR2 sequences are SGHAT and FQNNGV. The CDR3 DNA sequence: TGTGCCAGCACCGGGGGAAGGATGAGCTACGAGCAGTACTTC. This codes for CASTGGRMSYEQYF.

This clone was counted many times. The CDR3 loop is CASSPAGQVAYGYTF. The CDR3 DNA sequence: TGTGCCAGCAGCCCCGCTGGACAGGTTGCTTATGGCTACACCTTC. The chain carries TRBV5-4 and TRBJ1-2; 7 nucleotides agree with TRBD1. The V segment lost 4 bases and the J segment 5 bases; nucleotides outside the gene matches: 11. The germline gives CDR1 SGHNT, CDR2 YYREEE (reference sequence). This CDR3 region has 15 residues.

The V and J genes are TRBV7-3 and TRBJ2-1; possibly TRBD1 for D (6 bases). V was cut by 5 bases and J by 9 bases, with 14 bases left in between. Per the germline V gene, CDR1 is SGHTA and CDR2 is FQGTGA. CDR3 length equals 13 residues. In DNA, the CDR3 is TGTGCCAGCAGCGACATCGGGACAATTGAGCAGTTCTTC. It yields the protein CASSDIGTIEQFF.

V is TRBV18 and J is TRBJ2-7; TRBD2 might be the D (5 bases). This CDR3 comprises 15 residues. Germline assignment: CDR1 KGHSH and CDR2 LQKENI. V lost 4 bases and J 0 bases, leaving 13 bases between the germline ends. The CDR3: CASSRRTSLSYEQYF. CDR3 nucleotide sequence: TGTGCCAGCTCACGTAGGACTTCCCTCTCCTACGAGCAGTACTTC.

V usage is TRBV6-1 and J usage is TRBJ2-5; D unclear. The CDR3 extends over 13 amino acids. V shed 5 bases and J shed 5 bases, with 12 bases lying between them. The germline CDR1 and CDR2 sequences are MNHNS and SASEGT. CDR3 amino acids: CASSNPAIETQYF. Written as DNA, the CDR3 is TGTGCCAGCAGTAACCCAGCTATCGAGACCCAGTACTTC.

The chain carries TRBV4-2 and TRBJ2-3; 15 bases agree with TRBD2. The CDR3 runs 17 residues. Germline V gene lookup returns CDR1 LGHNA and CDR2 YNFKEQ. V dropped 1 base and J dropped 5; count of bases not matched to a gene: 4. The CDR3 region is CASSQGTSGRARDTQYF. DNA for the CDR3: TGTGCCAGCAGCCAAGGGACTAGCGGGAGGGCGAGAGATACGCAGTATTTT.

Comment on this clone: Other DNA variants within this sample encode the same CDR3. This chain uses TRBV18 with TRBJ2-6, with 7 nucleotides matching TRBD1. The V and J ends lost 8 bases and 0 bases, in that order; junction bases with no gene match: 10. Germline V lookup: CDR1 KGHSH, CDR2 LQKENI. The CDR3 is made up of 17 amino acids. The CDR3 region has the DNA TGTGCCAGCCCTTCGGACAGGACGAGCTCTGGGGCCAACGTCCTGACTTTC. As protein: CASPSDRTSSGANVLTF.

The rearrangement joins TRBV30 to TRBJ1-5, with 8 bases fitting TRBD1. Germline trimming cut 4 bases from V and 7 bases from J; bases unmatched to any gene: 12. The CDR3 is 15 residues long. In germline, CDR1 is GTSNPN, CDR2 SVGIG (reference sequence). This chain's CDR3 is CAWTAPDREGQPQHF. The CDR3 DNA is TGTGCCTGGACTGCCCCGGACAGGGAAGGACAGCCCCAGCATTTT.

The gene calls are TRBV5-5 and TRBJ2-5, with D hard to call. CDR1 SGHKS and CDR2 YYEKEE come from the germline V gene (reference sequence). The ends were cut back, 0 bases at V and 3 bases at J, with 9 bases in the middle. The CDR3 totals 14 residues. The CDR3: CASSLAGTEETQYF. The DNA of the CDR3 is TGTGCCAGCAGCTTGGCTGGAACAGAAGAGACCCAGTACTTC.

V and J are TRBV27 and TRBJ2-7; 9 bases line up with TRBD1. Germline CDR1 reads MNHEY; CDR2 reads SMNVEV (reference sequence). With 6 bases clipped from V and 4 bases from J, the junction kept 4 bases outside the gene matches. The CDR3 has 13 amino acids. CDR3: CASRPGQGYEQYF. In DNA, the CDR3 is TGTGCCAGCAGGCCGGGACAGGGTTACGAGCAGTACTTC.

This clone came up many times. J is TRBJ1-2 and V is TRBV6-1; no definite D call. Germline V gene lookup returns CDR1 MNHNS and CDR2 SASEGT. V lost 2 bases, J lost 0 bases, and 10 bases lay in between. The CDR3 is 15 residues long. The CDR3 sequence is CASSENGLPNYGYTF. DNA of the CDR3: TGTGCCAGCAGTGAAAATGGACTGCCTAACTATGGCTACACCTTC.

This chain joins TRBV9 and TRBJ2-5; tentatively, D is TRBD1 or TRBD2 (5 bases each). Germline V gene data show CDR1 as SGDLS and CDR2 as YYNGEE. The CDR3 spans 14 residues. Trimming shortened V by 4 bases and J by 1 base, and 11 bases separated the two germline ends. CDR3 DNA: TGTGCCAGCAGCCAGGGACCAACCCAAGAGACCCAGTACTTC. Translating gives CASSQGPTQETQYF.

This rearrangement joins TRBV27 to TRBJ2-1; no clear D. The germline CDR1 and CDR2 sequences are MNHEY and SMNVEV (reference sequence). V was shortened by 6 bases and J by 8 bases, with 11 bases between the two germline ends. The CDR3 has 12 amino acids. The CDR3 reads CASSRRLDEQFF. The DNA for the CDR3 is TGTGCCAGCAGCCGACGCCTCGATGAGCAGTTCTTC.

The CDR3, as DNA: TGCAGCGCTTCTGACAGGGCGGCTTTCTTT. Translation gives CSASDRAAFF. This chain connects TRBV29-1 to TRBJ1-1; TRBD1 matches at 7 bases. With 7 bases clipped from V and 11 bases from J, the junction kept 7 bases outside the gene matches. The V gene's germline CDR1 is SQVTM and CDR2 ANQGSEA. CDR3 length equals 10 residues.

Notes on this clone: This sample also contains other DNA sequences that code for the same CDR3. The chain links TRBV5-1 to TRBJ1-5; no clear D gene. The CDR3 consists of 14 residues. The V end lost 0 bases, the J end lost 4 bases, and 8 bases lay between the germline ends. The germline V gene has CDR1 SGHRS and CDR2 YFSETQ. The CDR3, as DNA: TGCGCCAGCAGCTTGGAGCCGGGAAATCAGCCCCAGCATTTT. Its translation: CASSLEPGNQPQHF.

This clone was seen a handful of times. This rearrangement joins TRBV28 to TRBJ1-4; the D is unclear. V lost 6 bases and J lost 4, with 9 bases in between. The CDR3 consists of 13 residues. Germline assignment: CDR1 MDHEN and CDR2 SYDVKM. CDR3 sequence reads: CASRGSGNEKLFF. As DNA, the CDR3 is TGTGCCAGCAGGGGTTCTGGTAATGAAAAACTGTTTTTT.